The 5 T cell receptor beta chains below were found in one sample sequenced in a study of T cells in Graves' hyperthyroidism and ophthalmopathy. Amplification targeted TCR beta CDR3 regions from RNA transcripts. During a first-round RT-PCR of the TCR CDR3, the HTBI primer set was used. Using its own MiXCR run on the multiplex PCR reads, TCRdb lists one record per CDR3 protein. The repertoire has hundreds of thousands of distinct CDR3 sequences, about 18% of them found once; the top ten carry 3.7%. Source material: blood. The source of these receptors is a woman aged 18-30 years with Graves' hyperthyroidism.

This clonotype was recorded a few times. A read error may explain this, as a much larger clone is one base away. The chain carries TRBV5-1 and TRBJ2-2; tentative D call: TRBD2 (5 bases). The germline gives CDR1 SGHRS, CDR2 YFSETQ. CDR3 length equals 12 residues. The CDR3 nucleotides are TGCGCCAGCAGCCTCTCGTCTGGGGAGCTGTTGTTT. Its translation: CASSLSSGELLF.

This clonotype was found many times. The chain links TRBV10-3 to TRBJ1-2; the D gene is possibly TRBD1 (6 bases). CDR3 length: 14 amino acids. Looked up from germline, CDR1 is ENHRY and CDR2 is SYGVKD. Trimming stripped 6 bases from V and 6 bases from J, with 17 bases between. The CDR3 loop reads CAISPSGDSNGYTF. For the CDR3, the DNA is TGTGCCATCAGCCCCTCAGGGGATTCGAATGGCTACACCTTC.

This clonotype was counted ten times or more. V and J are TRBV6-5 and TRBJ1-5; a weak D match, TRBD1 (5 bases). In germline, CDR1 is MNHEY, CDR2 SVGAGI. The CDR3 totals 13 residues. Deletions cut 6 bases from V and 2 bases from J, with 8 bases between. The CDR3 loop reads CASSQTGNQPQHF. CDR3 bases: TGTGCCAGCAGCCAGACAGGCAATCAGCCCCAGCATTTT.

This clonotype was seen repeatedly, ten times or more. The chain uses TRBV28 and TRBJ1-2; TRBD1 might be the D (5 bases). V gave up 2 bases and J gave up 9 bases, with 19 bases separating them. The CDR3 runs to 15 residues. Germline values: CDR1 MDHEN, CDR2 SYDVKM. The CDR3 region is CASSLAGHLSRSYTF. CDR3 in DNA: TGTGCCAGCAGTTTAGCGGGGCACCTATCAAGGAGCTACACCTTC.

In this sample, this clonotype turned up many times. The gene calls are TRBV12-3 or TRBV12-4 and TRBJ2-4; D may be TRBD1 (6 bases). V was shortened by 6 bases and J by 0 bases, with 12 bases between the two germline ends. The CDR3 loop spans 15 amino acids. CDR3 region: CASSRGQIAKNIQYF. Here the CDR3 DNA reads TGTGCCAGCAGCCGCGGACAGATAGCCAAAAACATTCAGTACTTC.